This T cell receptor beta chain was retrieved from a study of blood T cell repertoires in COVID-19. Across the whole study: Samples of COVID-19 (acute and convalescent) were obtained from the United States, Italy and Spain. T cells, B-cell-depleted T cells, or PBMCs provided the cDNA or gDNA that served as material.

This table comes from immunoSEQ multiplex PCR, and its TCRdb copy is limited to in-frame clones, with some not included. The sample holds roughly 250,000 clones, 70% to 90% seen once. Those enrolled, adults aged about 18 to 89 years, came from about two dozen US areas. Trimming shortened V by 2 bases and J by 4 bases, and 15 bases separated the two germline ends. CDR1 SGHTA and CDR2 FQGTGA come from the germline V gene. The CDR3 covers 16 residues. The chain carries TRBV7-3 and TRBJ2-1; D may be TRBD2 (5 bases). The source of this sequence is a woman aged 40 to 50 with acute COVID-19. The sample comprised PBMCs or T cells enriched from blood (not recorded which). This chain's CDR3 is CASSLRGDSVYNEQFF. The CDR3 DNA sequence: TGTGCCAGCAGCTTACGAGGAGATAGCGTATACAATGAGCAGTTCTTC.